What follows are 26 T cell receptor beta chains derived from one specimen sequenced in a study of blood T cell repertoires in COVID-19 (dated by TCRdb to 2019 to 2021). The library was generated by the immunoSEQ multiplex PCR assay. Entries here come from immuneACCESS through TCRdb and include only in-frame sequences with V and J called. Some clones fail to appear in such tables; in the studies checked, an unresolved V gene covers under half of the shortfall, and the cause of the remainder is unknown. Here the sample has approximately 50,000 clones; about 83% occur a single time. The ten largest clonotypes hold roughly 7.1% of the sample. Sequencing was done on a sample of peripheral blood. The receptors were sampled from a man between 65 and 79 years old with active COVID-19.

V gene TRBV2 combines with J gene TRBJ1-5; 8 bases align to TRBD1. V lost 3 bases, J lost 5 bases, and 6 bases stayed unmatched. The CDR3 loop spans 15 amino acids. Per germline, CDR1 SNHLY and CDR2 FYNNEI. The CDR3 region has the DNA TGTGCCAGCAGTGATTCGTCAGGGGGCTATCAGCCCCAGCATTTT. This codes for CASSDSSGGYQPQHF.

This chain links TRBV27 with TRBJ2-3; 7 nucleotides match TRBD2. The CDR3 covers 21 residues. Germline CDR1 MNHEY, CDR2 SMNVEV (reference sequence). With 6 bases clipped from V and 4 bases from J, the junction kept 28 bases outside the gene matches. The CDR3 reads CASSPSIYVQTREGRADTQYF. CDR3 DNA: TGTGCCAGCAGCCCATCCATCTACGTCCAAACCAGGGAGGGCAGGGCAGATACGCAGTATTTT.

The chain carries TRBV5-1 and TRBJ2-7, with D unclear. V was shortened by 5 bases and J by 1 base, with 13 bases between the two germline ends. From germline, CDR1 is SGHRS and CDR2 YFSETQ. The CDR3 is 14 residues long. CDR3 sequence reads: CASSSLPGSYEQYF. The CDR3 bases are TGCGCCAGCAGTTCTTTGCCCGGGTCCTACGAGCAGTACTTC. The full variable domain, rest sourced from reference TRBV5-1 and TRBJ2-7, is KAGVTQTPRYLIKTRGQQVTLSCSPISGHRSVSWYQQTPGQGLQFLFEYFSETQRNKGNFPGRFSGRQFSNSRSEMNVSTLELGDSALYLCASSSLPGSYEQYFGPGTRLTVT.

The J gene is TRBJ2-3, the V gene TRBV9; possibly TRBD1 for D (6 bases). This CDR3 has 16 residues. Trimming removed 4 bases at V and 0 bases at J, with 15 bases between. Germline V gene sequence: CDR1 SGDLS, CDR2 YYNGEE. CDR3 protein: CASSPRTEYSTDTQYF. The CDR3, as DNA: TGTGCCAGCAGCCCCCGGACAGAGTACAGCACAGATACGCAGTATTTT.

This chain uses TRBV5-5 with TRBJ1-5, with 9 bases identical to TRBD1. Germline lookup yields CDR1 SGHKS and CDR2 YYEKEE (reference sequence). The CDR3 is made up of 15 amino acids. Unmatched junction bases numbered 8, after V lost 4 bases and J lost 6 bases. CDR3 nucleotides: TGTGCCAGCAGCCTGGACAGGGGATGGGGTCAGCCCCAGCATTTT. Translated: CASSLDRGWGQPQHF.

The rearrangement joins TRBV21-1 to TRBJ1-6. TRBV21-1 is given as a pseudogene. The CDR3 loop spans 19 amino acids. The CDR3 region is CASSLPTTRVKTYNSPLHF. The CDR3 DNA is TGTGCCAGCAGCCTCCCTACAACACGGGTTAAAACCTATAATTCACCCCTCCACTTT.

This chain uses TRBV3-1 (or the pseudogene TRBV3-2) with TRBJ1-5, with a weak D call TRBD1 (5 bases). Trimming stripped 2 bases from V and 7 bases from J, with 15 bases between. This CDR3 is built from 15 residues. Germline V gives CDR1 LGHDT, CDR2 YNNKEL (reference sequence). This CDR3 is CASSQLGGNRQPQHF. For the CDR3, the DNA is TGTGCCAGCAGCCAACTCGGGGGGAATCGGCAGCCCCAGCATTTT.

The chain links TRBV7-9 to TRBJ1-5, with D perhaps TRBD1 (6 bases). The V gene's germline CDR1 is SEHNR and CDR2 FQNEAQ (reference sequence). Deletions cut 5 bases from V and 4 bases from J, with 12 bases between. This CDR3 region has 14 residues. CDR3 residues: CASSTGQGNQPQHF. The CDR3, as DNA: TGTGCCAGCAGCACAGGGCAGGGGAATCAGCCCCAGCATTTT.

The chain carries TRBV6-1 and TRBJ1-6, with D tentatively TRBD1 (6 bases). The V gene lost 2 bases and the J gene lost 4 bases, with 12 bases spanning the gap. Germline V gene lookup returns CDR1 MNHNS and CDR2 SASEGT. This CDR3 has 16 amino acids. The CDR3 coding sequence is TGTGCCAGCAGTGAAAGGTGGACAGATTATAATTCACCCCTCCACTTT. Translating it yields CASSERWTDYNSPLHF.

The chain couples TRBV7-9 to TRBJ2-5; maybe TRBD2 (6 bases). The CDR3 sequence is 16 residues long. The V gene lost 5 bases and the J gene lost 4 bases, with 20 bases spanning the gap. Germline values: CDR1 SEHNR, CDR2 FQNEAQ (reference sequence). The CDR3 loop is CASSLSQAGRRETQYF. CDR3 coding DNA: TGTGCCAGCAGCCTGTCCCAGGCGGGACGGCGAGAGACCCAGTACTTC.

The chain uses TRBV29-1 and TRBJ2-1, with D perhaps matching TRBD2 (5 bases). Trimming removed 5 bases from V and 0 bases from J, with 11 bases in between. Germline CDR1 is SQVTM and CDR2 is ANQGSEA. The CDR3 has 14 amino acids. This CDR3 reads CSVLRGSSYNEQFF. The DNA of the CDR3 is TGCAGCGTTCTCCGGGGTAGCTCCTACAATGAGCAGTTCTTC.

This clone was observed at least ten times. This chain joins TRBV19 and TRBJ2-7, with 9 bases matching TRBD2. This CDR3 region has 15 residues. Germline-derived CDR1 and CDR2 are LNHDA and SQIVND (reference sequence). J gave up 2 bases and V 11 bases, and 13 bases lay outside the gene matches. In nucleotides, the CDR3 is TGTGCCCCAAGTAGCTCCAGCGGGGGGCCCTACGAGCAGTACTTC. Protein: CAPSSSSGGPYEQYF. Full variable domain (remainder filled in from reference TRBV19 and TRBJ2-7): DGGITQSPKYLFRKEGQNVTLSCEQNLNHDAMYWYRQDPGQGLRLIYYSQIVNDFQKGDIAEGYSVSREKKESFPLTVTSAQKNPTAFYLCAPSSSSGGPYEQYFGPGTRLTVT.

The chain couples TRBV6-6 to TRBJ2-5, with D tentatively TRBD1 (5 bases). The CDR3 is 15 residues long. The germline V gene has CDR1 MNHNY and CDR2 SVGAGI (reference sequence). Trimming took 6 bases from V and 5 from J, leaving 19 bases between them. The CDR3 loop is CASRSLGAVGETQYF. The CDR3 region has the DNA TGTGCCAGCAGAAGCTTAGGGGCGGTTGGGGAGACCCAGTACTTC.

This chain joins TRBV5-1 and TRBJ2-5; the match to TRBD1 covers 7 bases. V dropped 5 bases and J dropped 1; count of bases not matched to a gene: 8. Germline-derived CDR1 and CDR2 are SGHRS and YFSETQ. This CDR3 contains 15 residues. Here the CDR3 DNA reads TGCGCCAGCAGTCGTGACAGGGTGGGCCAAGAGACCCAGTACTTC. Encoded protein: CASSRDRVGQETQYF.

CDR3 sequence (DNA): TGTGCCAGCAGCTTAGCTCGACTAGCGGGGGGGCGCAGCACAGATACGCAGTATTTT. It codes for CASSLARLAGGRSTDTQYF. This chain joins TRBV7-2 and TRBJ2-3; TRBD2 matches 14 bases. Trimming took 0 bases from V and 0 from J; bases not matched to a gene: 5. This CDR3 has 19 amino acids. The germline CDR1 and CDR2 sequences are SGHTA and FQGNSA.

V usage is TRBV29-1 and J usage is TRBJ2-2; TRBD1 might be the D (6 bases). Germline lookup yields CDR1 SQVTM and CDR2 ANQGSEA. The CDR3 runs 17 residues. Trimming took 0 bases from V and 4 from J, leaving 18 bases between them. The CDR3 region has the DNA TGCAGCGTTGAAGATCGGACAGTGCAAGGGATCACCGGGGAGCTGTTTTTT. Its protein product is CSVEDRTVQGITGELFF.

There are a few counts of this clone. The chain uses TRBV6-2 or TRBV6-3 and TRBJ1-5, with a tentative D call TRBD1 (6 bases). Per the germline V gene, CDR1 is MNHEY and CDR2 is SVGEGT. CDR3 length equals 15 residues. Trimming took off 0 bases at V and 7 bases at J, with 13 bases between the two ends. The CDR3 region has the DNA TGTGCCAGCAGTTACTCGGCACAGGGAAGGCAGCCCCAGCATTTT. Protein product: CASSYSAQGRQPQHF.

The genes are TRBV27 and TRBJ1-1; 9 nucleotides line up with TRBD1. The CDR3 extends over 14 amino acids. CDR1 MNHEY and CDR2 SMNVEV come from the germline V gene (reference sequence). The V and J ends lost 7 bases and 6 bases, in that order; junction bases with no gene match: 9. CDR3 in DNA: TGTGCCAGCACCCGGGGAACAGGGGGCTCTGAAGCTTTCTTT. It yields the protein CASTRGTGGSEAFF.

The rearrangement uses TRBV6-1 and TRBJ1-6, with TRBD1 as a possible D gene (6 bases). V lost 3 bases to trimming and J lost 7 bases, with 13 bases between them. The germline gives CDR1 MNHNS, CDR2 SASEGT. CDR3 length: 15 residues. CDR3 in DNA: TGTGCCAGCAGTGAGAGGGACACCCAAAATTCACCCCTCCACTTT. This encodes CASSERDTQNSPLHF.

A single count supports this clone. CDR3 sequence reads: CASSYLTGKDYGYTF. The CDR3 DNA reads TGTGCCAGTAGTTACCTAACAGGGAAGGACTATGGCTACACCTTC. The rearrangement joins TRBV19 to TRBJ1-2; tentatively, D is TRBD1 (6 bases). Germline lookup yields CDR1 LNHDA and CDR2 SQIVND (reference sequence). Trimming took 5 bases from V and 3 from J, leaving 16 bases between them. This CDR3 is built from 15 residues.

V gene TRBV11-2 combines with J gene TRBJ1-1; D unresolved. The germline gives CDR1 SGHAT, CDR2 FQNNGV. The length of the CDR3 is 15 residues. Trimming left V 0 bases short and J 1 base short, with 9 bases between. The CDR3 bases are TGTGCCAGCAGCTTAGATCCTCCCCCGAACACTGAAGCTTTCTTT. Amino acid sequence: CASSLDPPPNTEAFF.

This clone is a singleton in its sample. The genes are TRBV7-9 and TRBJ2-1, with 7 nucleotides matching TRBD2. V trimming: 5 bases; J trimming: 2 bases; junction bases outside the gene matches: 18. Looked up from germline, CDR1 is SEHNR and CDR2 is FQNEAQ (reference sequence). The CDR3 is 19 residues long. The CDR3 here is CASSPRGIGAGIAYNEQFF. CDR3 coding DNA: TGTGCCAGCAGCCCCCGGGGGATTGGAGCGGGGATAGCCTACAATGAGCAGTTCTTC.

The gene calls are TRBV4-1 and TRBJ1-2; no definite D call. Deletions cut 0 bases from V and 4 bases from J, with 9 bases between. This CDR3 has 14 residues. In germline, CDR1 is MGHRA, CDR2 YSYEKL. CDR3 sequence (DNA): TGCGCCAGCAGCCAAGAGACAATCGGCTATGGCTACACCTTC. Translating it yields CASSQETIGYGYTF.

CDR3 in amino acids: CASHPSGGYTDTQYF. CDR3 nucleotides: TGTGCCAGCCACCCCAGCGGGGGGTACACAGATACGCAGTATTTT. The rearrangement joins TRBV5-4 to TRBJ2-3; 9 nucleotides align to TRBD2. CDR3 length: 15 amino acids. V shed 7 bases and J 2 bases; nucleotides not matched to a gene: 8. In germline, CDR1 is SGHNT, CDR2 YYREEE (reference sequence).

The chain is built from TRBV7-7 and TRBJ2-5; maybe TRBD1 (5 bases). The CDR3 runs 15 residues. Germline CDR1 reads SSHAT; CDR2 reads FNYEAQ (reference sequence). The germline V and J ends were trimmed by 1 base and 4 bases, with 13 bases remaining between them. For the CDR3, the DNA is TGTGCCAGCAGCTTAGGGGGCCAGGTGTCAGAGACCCAGTACTTC. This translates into CASSLGGQVSETQYF.

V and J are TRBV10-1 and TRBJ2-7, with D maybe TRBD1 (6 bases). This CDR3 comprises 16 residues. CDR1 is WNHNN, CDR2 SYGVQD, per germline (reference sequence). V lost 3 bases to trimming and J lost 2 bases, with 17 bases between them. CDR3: CASSDTSSQGTYEQYF. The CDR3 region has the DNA TGCGCCAGCAGTGATACCTCGAGTCAGGGGACCTACGAGCAGTACTTC.